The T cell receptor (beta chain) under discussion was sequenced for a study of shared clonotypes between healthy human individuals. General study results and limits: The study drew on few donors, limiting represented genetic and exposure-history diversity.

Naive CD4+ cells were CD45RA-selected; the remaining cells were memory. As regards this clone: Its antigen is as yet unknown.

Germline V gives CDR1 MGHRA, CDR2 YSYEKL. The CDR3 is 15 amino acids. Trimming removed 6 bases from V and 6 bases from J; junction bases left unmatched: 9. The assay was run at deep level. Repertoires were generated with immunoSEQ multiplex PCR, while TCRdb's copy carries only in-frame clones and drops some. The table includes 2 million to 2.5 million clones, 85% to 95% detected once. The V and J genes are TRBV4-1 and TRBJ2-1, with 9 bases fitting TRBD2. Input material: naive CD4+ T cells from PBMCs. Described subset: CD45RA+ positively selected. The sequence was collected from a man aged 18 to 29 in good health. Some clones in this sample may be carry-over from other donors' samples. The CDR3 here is CASRPAGGTGNEQFF. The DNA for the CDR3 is TGCGCCAGCAGACCAGCGGGAGGTACGGGCAATGAGCAGTTCTTC.